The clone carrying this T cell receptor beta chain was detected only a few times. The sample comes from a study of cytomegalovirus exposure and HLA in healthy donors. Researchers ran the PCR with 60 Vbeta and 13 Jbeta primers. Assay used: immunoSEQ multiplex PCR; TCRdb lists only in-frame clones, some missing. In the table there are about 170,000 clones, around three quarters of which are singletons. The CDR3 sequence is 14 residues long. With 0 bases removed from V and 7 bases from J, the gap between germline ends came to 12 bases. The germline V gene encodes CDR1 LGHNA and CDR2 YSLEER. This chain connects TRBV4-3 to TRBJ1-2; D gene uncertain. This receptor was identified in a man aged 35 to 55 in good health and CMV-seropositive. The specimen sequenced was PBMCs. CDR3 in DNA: TGCGCCAGCAGCCAAGAGGAGGAAACCCCTGGCTACACCTTC. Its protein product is CASSQEEETPGYTF.